This T cell receptor (beta chain) comes out of a study of blood T cell repertoires in COVID-19. Study at large: The analysed material was cDNA or gDNA that came from T cells, B-cell-depleted T cells, or PBMCs.

This clone was recorded only once. From germline, CDR1 is LNHNV and CDR2 YYDKDF (reference sequence). The length of the CDR3 is 17 residues. V was pared by 5 bases and J by 0 bases, with 7 bases of the junction left unmatched. Data came from immunoSEQ multiplex PCR; TCRdb stores just in-frame clones and leaves some out. The data hold roughly 350,000 clones, with 75% to 90% observed a single time. J is TRBJ1-1 and V is TRBV15; 12 bases are shared with TRBD1. The clonotype comes from a woman between 18 and 30 years old with acute or convalescent COVID-19. The sequencing sample was made of peripheral blood. The DNA of the CDR3 is TGTGCCACCAGCGTGGGACAGGGGGCGTCCATGAACACTGAAGCTTTCTTT. As protein: CATSVGQGASMNTEAFF.